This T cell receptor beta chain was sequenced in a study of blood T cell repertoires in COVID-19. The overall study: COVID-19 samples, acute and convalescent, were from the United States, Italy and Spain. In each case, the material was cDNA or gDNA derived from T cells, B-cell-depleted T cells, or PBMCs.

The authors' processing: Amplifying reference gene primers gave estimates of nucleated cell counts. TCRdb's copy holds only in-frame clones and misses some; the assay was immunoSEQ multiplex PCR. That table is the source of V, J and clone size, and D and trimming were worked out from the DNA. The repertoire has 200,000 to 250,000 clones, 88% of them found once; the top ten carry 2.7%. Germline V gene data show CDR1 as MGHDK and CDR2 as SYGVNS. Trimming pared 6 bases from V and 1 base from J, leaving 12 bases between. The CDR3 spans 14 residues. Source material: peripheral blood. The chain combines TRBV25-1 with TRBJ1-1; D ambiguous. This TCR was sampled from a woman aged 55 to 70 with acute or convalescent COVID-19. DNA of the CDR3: TGTGCCAGCAGCATGACTTCCGCGAACACTGAAGCTTTCTTT. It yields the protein CASSMTSANTEAFF. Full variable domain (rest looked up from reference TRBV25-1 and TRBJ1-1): EADIYQTPRYLVIGTGKKITLECSQTMGHDKMYWYQQDPGMELHLIHYSYGVNSTEKGDLSSESTVSRIRTEHFPLTLESARPSHTSQYLCASSMTSANTEAFFGQGTRLTVV.